Given below is one T cell receptor beta chain in context. Its antigen is not identified. The data stem from a study of T cell repertoires in cytomegalovirus infection. About the research overall: Both recently identified HLA-C-restricted and well-studied HLA-B-restricted CMV epitopes were used in the study. Carrying CMV and the relevant HLA type showed in public TCR beta signatures. Study conclusions and caveats: Summed public TCR beta family frequency identified CMV carriers bearing the relevant HLA. HLA-C-restricted CMV clonotypes gave the most frequent clonotype in two of eight donors.

Each CDR3 protein is one row after TCRdb ran MiXCR on the reads. This sample yields roughly 700,000 distinct CDR3 sequences, of which 30% to 35% are seen a single time; roughly 20% belongs to the top ten. V gave up 3 bases and J gave up 1 base, with 7 bases separating them. CDR3 length: 14 residues. Germline V CDR1 and CDR2: KGHSH, LQKENI. Sample: cultured PBMCs, taken from culture after CMV antigen stimulation. The J gene is TRBJ2-4, the V gene TRBV18, with D possibly called TRBD1 or TRBD2 (5 bases each). This clonotype was obtained from a human donor in good health (CMV status not recorded). Some clones in this sample may be carry-over from other donors' samples. As DNA, the CDR3 is TGTGCCAGCTCACCGGGGGAGGCCAAAAACATTCAGTACTTC. Translated: CASSPGEAKNIQYF.